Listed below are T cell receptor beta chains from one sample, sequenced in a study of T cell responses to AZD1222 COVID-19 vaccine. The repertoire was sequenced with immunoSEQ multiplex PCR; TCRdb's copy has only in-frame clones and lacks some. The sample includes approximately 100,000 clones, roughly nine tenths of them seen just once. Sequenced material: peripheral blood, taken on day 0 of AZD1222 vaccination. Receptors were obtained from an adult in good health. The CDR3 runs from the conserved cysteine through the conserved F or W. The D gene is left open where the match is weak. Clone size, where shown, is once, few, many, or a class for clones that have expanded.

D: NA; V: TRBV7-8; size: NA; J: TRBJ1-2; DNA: TGTGCCAGCAGCCAAACGACCCCGCCAGGTGGCTACACCTTC; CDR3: CASSQTTPPGGYTF
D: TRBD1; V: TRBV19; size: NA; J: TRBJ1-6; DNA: TGTGCCAGTATCCCTAGGACAGGGGAAGTTGGAAATTCACCCCTCCACTTT; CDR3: CASIPRTGEVGNSPLHF
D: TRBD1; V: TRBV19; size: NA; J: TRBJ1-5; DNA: TGTGCCAGTAGTAGCACAGGGGGAAATCAGCCCCAGCATTTT; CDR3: CASSSTGGNQPQHF
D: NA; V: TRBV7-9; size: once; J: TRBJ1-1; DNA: TGTGCCAGCAGCTTCCCCGAGGACACTGAAGCTTTCTTT; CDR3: CASSFPEDTEAFF
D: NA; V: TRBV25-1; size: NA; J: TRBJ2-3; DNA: TGTGCCAGCAGTGAATGGCAGGGGAGGAGCACAGATACGCAGTATTTT; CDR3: CASSEWQGRSTDTQYF
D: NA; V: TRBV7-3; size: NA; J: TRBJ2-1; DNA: TGTGCCAGCAGCTTAATCCCAGCGGGCGGTTTTAATGAGCAGTTCTTC; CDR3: CASSLIPAGGFNEQFF
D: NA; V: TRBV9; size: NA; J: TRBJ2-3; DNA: TGTGCCAGCAGCGTTGGGACTGGCACAGATACGCAGTATTTT; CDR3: CASSVGTGTDTQYF
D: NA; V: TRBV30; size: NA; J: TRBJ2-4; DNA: TGTGCCTGGGCCTCGGGCCTAGCCAAAAACATTCAGTACTTC; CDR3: CAWASGLAKNIQYF
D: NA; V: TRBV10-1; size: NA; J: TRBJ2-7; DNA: TGCGCCAGCAGTGAGTCTGGAGGGAGGAATGATCGGACCTACGAGCAGTACTTC; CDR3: CASSESGGRNDRTYEQYF
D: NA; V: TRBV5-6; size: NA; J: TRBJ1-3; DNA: TGTGCCAGCAGCTTGAGGGGAGTCTCTGGAAACACCATATATTTT; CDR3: CASSLRGVSGNTIYF
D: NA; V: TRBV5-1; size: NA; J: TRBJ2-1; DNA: TGCGCCAGCAGCGCGGGGGCCACCTCCTACAATGAGCAGTTCTTC; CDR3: CASSAGATSYNEQFF
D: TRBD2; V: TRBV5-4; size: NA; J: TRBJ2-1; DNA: TGTGCCAGCAGCTTGAGGGCATCGGGGGGGTACAATGAGCAGTTCTTC; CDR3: CASSLRASGGYNEQFF
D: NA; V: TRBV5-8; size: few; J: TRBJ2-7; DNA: TGTGCCAGCAGCTTGGCCGTCTCTAGCGACTCCTACGAGCAGTACTTC; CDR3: CASSLAVSSDSYEQYF
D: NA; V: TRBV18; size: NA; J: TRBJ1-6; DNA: TGTGCCAGCTCACCAGAGAGTTATAATTCACCCCTCCACTTT; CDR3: CASSPESYNSPLHF
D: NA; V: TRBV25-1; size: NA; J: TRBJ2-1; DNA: TGTGCCAGCAGTGAACAGGGCAATGAGCAGTTCTTC; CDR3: CASSEQGNEQFF
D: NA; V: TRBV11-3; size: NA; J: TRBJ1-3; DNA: TGTGCCAGCAGCTTAGGAGGAGGTGGAAACACCATATATTTT; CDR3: CASSLGGGGNTIYF
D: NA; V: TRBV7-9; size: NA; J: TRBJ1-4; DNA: TGTGCCGGCGGAAGGGGGGACCCTAATGAAAAACTGTTTTTT; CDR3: CAGGRGDPNEKLFF
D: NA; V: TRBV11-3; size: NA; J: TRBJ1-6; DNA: TGTGCCAGCAGCTTAGTTCGGGGGTCCTATAATTCACCCCTCCACTTT; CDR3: CASSLVRGSYNSPLHF
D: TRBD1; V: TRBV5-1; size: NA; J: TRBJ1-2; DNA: TGCGCCAGCAGCTGGGATGGGACAGGCGGCTATGGCTACACCTTC; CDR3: CASSWDGTGGYGYTF
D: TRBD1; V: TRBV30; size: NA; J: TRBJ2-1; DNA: TGTGCCCACGGACAGGGACACAATGAGCAGTTCTTC; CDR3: CAHGQGHNEQFF
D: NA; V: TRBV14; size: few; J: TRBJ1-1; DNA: TGTGCCAGCAGCCAGGGACCCTCGACACCGCGGGGCACTGAAGCTTTCTTT; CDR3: CASSQGPSTPRGTEAFF
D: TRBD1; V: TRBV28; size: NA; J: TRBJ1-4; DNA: TGTGCCAGCAGCCCGGGACAGGGTCGTGAAAAACTGTTTTTT; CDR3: CASSPGQGREKLFF
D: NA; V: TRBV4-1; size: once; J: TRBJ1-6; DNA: TGCGCCAGCAGCGACAATGAGGTATTCGGACCCCTCCACTTT; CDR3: CASSDNEVFGPLHF
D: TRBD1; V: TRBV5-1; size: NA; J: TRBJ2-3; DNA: TGCGCCAGCAGCTTAAAGGTCGGGGACAGGGCCACAGATACGCAGTATTTT; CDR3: CASSLKVGDRATDTQYF
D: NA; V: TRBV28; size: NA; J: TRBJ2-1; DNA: TGTGCCAGCAGTGGGGCGGTCAATGAGCAGTTCTTC; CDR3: CASSGAVNEQFF
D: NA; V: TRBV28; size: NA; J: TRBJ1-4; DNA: TGTGCCAGCAGCTCCCGAGGTCCGTGGGCAGAACTTAATGAAAAACTGTTTTTT; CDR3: CASSSRGPWAELNEKLFF
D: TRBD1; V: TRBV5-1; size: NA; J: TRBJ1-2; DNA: TGCGCCAGCAGCGTCCTGGCAGGGGGCGACGGCTACACCTTC; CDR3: CASSVLAGGDGYTF
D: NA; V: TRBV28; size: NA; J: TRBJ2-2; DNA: TGTGCCAGCAGTTCTACGACGGTGAACACCGGGGAGCTGTTTTTT; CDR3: CASSSTTVNTGELFF
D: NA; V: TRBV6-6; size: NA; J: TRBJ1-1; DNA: TGTGCCAGCAGTTACTCTCCAGGGAGTAGCACTGAAGCTTTCTTT; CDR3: CASSYSPGSSTEAFF
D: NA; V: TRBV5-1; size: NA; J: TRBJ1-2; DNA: TGCGCCAGCAGCCTCGGGGAATTCTATGGCTACACCTTC; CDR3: CASSLGEFYGYTF
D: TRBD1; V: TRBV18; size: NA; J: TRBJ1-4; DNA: TGTGCCAGCTCACCAATGGGACAGTGGAATGAAAAACTGTTTTTT; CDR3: CASSPMGQWNEKLFF
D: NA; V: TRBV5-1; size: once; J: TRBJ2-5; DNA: TGCGCCAGCAGCTTGGGGGGGATCCTCCAAGAGACCCAGTACTTC; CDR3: CASSLGGILQETQYF
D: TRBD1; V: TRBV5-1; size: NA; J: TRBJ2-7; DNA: TGCGCCAGCAGTCTTGGTCAGGGGGCTTCTTACGAGCAGTACTTC; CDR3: CASSLGQGASYEQYF
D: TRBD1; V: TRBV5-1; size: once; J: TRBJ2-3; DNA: TGCGCCAGCAGCTTGGCCGCCCGGACAGGGGACCCAGATACGCAGTATTTT; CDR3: CASSLAARTGDPDTQYF
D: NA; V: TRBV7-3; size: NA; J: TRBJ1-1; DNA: TGTGCCAGCAGCTATTTGGGGGGGCGCACTGAAGCTTTCTTT; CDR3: CASSYLGGRTEAFF
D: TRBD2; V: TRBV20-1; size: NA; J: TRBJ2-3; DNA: TGCAGTGCTGGTGCGACTAGCACGGGAAACACAGATACGCAGTATTTT; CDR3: CSAGATSTGNTDTQYF
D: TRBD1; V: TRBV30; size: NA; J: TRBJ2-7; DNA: TGTGCCTGGGAAGGGACGGGGACAGACCTTACCTACGAGCAGTACTTC; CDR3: CAWEGTGTDLTYEQYF
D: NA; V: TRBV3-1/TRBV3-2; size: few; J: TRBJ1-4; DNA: TGTGCCAGCAGCCAGAGGGCATTGAATGAAAAACTGTTTTTT; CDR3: CASSQRALNEKLFF
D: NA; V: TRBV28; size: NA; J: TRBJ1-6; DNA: TGTGCCAGCAGTTTGGCAGACAGAAATTCACCCCTCCACTTT; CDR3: CASSLADRNSPLHF
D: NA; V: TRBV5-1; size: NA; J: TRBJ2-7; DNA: TGCGCCAGCAGCTTGAATCGGGGGCGGCACGAGCAGTACTTC; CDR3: CASSLNRGRHEQYF
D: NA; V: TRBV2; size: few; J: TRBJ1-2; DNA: TGTGCCAGCAGTGAAGAACGGGGCTATGGCTACACCTTC; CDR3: CASSEERGYGYTF
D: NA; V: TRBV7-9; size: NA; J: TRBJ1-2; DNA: TGTGCCAGCAGCTTAGAGAACCACTCAGGGTACTTC; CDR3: CASSLENHSGYF
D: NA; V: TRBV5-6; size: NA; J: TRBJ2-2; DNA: TGTGCCAGCAGTGCGGGGTTCGGGGAGCTGTTTTTT; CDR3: CASSAGFGELFF